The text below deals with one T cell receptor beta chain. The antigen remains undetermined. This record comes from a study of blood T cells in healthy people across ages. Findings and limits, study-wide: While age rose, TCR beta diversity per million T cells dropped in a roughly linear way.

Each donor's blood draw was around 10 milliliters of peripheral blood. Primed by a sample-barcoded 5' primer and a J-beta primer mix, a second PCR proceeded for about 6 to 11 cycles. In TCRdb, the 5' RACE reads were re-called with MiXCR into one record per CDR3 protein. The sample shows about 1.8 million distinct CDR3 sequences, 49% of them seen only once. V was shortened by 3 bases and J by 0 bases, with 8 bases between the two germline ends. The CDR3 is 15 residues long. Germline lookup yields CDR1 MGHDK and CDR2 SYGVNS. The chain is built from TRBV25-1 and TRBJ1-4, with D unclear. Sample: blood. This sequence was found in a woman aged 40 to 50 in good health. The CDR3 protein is CASSDSGSTNEKLFF. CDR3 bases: TGTGCCAGCAGTGATAGTGGATCAACTAATGAAAAACTGTTTTTT.